These T cell receptor beta chains were read from a single sample in a study of T cell repertoires in cytomegalovirus infection. These receptors are not linked to any known antigen. Via MiXCR, TCRdb re-called the reads, giving one row per CDR3 protein. This table has hundreds of thousands of distinct CDR3 sequences, 40% to 50% appearing once. The sequencing used cultured PBMCs, collected from culture after CMV antigen stimulation. The origin of the receptors is a human donor in good health (CMV status not recorded). Some clones in this sample may be carry-over from other donors' samples. Both conserved end residues are part of each CDR3.

v_call: TRBV5-4; cdr3_aa: CASSQKGDNYGYTF
v_call: TRBV2; cdr3_aa: CASTTGGFADTQYF
v_call: TRBV7-6; cdr3_aa: CASSGYRDGTSGTSYNEQFF
v_call: TRBV2; cdr3_aa: CASSPGLAGYTGELFF
v_call: TRBV10-1; cdr3_aa: CASRPGGPNTGELFF
v_call: TRBV6-1; cdr3_aa: CASSDSWRPPYGYTF
v_call: TRBV11-2; cdr3_aa: CASSSGLATEQYF
v_call: TRBV14; cdr3_aa: CASSQRTGTGVHSNQPQHF
v_call: TRBV20-1; cdr3_aa: CSARGTYDEQFF
v_call: TRBV5-4; cdr3_aa: CASSDLRQAPYEQYF
v_call: TRBV5-1; cdr3_aa: CATSAGTVDADTQYF
v_call: TRBV7-2; cdr3_aa: CASSKDLAGAQETQYF
v_call: TRBV7-2; cdr3_aa: CASGLGGSKNEQFF